The rows below give T cell receptor beta chains drawn from one sample of a study of Graves' ophthalmopathy and Graves' hyperthyroidism. TCRdb reanalysed the multiplex PCR reads using MiXCR and keeps one entry per CDR3 protein. The table has about 1.1 million distinct CDR3 sequences, roughly two fifths seen once. The specimen was peripheral blood or thyroid tissue (not recorded which). The receptors were gathered from an adult man with Graves' hyperthyroidism. The conserved cysteine and the conserved F or W are not part of the CDR3 here.

TRBV10-3	AISGGFSNSPLH
TRBV25-1	ASSESVYPTDSPLH
TRBV10-3	AISKSTGQETQY
TRBV20-1	SARDLIRGEAF
TRBV6-5	ASSFARVHEKLF
TRBV5-6	ASSTGARALH
TRBV7-8	ASSLVQGGGANVLT
TRBV12-3/TRBV12-4	ASSPGQTGYSNQPQH
TRBV10-3	AISEVNVLT
TRBV20-1	SAPGWNTEAF
TRBV13	ASSLGLGAEQY
TRBV29-1	SVEESGVEQY
TRBV20-1	SGEQSQETQY
TRBV6-6	ASSHEGTDYGYT
TRBV12-3/TRBV12-4	ASRSSGTGANVLT